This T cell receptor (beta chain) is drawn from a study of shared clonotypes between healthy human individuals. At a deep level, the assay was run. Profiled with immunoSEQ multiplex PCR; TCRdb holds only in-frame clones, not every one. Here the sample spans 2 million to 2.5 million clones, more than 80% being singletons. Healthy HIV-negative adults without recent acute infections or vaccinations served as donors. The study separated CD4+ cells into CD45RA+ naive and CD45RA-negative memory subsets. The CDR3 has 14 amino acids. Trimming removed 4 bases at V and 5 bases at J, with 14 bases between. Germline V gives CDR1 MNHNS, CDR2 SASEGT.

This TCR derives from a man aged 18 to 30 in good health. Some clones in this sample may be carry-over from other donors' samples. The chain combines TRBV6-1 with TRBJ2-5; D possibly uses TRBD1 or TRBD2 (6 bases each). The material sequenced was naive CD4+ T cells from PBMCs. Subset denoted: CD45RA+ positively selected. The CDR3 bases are TGTGCCAGCAGTGGTCGGGGGCGAGGGGAGACCCAGTACTTC. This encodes CASSGRGRGETQYF.